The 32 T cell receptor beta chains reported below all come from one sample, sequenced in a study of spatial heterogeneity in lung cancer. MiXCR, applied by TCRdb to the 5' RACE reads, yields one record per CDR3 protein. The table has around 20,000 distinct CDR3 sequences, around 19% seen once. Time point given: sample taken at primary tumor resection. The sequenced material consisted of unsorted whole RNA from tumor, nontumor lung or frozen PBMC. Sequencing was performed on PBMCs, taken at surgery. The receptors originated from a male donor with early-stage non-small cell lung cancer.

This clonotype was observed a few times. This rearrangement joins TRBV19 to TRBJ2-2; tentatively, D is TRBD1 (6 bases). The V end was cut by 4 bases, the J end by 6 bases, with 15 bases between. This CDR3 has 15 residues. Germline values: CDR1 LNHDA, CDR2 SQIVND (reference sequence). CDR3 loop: CASSKGTTPAGELFF. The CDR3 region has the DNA TGTGCCAGTAGTAAAGGGACAACCCCAGCCGGGGAGCTGTTTTTT.

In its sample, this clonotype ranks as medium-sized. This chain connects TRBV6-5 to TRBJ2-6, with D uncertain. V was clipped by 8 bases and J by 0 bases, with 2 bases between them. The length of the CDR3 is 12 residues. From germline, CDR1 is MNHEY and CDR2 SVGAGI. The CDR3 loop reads CASRSGANVLTF. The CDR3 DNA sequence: TGTGCCAGCCGCTCTGGGGCCAACGTCCTGACTTTC.

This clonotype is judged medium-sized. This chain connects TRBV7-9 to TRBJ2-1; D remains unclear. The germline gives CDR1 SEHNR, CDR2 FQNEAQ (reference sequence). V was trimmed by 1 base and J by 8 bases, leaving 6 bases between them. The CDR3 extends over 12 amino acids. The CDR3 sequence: CASSLDPDEQFF. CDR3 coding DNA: TGTGCCAGCAGCTTAGACCCGGATGAGCAGTTCTTC.

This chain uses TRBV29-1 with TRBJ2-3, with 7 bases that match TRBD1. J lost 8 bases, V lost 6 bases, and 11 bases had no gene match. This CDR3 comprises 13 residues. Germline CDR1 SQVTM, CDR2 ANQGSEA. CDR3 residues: CSVATDREATQYF. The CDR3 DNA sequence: TGCAGCGTGGCGACAGACAGGGAAGCTACGCAGTATTTT.

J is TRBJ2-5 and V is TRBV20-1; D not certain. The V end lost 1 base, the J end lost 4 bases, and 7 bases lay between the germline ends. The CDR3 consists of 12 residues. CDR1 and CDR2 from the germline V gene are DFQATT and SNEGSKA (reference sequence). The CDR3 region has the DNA TGCAGTGCTAGAGCCCTAACAGAGACCCAGTACTTC. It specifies CSARALTETQYF.

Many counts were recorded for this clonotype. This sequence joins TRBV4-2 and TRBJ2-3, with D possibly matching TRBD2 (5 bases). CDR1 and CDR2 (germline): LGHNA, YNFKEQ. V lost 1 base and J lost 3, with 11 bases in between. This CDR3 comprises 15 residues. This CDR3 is CASSQVEDGTDTQYF. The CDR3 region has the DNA TGTGCCAGCAGCCAAGTGGAGGACGGGACAGATACGCAGTATTTT.

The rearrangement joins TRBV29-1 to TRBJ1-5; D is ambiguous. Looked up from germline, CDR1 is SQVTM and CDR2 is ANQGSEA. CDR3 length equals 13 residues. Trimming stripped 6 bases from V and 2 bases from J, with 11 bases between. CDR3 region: CSVRAGGNQPQHF. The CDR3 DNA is TGCAGCGTAAGAGCCGGAGGCAATCAGCCCCAGCATTTT.

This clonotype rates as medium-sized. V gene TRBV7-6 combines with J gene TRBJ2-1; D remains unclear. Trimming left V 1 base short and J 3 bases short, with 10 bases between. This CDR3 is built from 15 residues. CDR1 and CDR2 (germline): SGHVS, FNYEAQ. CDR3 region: CASSLEGKGYNEQFF. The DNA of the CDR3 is TGTGCCAGCAGCTTAGAGGGTAAGGGCTACAATGAGCAGTTCTTC.

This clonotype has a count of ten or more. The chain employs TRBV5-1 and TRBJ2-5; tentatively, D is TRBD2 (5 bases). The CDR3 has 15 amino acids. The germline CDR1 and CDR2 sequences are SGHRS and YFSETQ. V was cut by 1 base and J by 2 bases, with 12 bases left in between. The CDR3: CASSLTGVPQETQYF. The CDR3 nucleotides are TGCGCCAGCAGCTTGACCGGGGTCCCTCAAGAGACCCAGTACTTC.

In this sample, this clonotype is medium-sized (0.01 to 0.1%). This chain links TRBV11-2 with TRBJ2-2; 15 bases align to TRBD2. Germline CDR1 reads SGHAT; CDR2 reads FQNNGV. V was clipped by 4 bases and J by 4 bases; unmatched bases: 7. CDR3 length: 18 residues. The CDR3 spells CASSSRTSGGVGTGELFF. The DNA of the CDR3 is TGTGCCAGCAGCTCTCGGACTAGCGGGGGGGTTGGCACCGGGGAGCTGTTTTTT.

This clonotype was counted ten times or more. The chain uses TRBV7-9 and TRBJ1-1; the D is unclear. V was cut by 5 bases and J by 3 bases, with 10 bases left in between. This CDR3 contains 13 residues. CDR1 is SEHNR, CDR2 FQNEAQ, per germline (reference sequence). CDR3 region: CASSPEGHTEAFF. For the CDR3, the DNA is TGTGCCAGCAGCCCCGAGGGCCACACTGAAGCTTTCTTT.

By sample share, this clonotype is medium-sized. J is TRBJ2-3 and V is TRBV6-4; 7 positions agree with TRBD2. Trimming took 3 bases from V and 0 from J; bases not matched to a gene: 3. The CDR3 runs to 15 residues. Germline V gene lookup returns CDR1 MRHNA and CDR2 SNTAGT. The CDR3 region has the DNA TGTGCCAGCAGTGAATCTAGCGGTAGCACAGATACGCAGTATTTT. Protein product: CASSESSGSTDTQYF.

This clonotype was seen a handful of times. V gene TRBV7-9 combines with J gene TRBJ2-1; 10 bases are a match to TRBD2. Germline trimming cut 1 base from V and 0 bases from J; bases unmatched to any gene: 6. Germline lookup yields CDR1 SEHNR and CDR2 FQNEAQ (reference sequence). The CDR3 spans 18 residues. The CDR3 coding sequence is TGTGCCAGCAGCTTAGAGGGAAGCGGGGGGGCCTCCTACAATGAGCAGTTCTTC. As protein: CASSLEGSGGASYNEQFF.

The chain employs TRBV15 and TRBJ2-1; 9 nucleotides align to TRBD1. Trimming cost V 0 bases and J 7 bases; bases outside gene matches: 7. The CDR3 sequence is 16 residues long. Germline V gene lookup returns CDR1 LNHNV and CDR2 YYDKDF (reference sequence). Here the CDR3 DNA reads TGTGCCACCAGCAGAGATTGGGGACAGGGAGATAATGAGCAGTTCTTC. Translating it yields CATSRDWGQGDNEQFF.

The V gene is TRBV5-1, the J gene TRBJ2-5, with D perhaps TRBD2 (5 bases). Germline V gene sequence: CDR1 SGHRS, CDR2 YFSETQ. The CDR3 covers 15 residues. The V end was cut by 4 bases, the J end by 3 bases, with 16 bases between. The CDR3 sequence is CASSISAGVEETQYF. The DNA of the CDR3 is TGCGCCAGCAGCATATCCGCCGGGGTAGAAGAGACCCAGTACTTC.

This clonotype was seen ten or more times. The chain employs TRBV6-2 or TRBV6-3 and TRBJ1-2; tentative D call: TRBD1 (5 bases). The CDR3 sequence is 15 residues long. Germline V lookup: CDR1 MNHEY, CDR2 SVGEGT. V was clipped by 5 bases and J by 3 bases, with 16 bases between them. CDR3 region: CASSQGAVKYYGYTF. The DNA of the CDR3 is TGTGCCAGCAGTCAAGGGGCGGTGAAGTACTATGGCTACACCTTC.

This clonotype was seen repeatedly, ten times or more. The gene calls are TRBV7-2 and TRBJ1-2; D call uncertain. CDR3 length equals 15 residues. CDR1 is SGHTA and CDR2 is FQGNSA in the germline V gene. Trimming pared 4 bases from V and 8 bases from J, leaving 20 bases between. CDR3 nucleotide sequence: TGTGCCAGCAGCTCCCCGACACCTAGTTTGAGGGGCTACACCTTC. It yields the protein CASSSPTPSLRGYTF. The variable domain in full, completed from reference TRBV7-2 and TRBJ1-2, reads GAGVSQSPSNKVTEKGKDVELRCDPISGHTALYWYRQSLGQGLEFLIYFQGNSAPDKSGLPSDRFSAERTGGSVSTLTIQRTQQEDSAVYLCASSSPTPSLRGYTFGSGTRLTVV.

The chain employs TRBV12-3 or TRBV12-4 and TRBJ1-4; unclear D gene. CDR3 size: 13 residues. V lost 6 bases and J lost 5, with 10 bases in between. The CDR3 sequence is CASSSSNNEKLFF. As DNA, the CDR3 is TGTGCCAGCAGCTCCTCGAACAATGAAAAACTGTTTTTT.

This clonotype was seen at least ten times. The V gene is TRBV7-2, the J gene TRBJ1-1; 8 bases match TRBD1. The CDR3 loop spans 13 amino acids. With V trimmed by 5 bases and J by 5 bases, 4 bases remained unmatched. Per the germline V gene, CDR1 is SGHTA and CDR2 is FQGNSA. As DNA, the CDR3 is TGTGCCAGCAGCCCGAACAGGGGGACTGAAGCTTTCTTT. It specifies CASSPNRGTEAFF.

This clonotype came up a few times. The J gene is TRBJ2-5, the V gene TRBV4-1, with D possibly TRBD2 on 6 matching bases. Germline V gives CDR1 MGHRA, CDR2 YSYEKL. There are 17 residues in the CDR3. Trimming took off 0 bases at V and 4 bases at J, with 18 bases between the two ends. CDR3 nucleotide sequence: TGCGCCAGCAGCCAAGATCTGTCGGGGGTCTCTCGAGAGACCCAGTACTTC. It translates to CASSQDLSGVSRETQYF.

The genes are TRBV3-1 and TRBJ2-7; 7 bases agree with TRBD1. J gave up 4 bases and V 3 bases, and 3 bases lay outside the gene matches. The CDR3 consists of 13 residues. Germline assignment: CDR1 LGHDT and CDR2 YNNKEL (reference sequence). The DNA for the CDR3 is TGTGCCAGCAGCCAGGGGACAGTATACGAGCAGTACTTC. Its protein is CASSQGTVYEQYF.

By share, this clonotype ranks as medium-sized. The chain's CDR3 is CASSETGNYNSPLHF. CDR3 DNA sequence: TGTGCCAGCAGCGAAACCGGGAACTATAATTCACCCCTCCACTTT. The rearrangement uses TRBV9 and TRBJ1-6; no reliable D call. The CDR3 covers 15 residues. Germline CDR1 reads SGDLS; CDR2 reads YYNGEE. V gave up 3 bases and J gave up 3 bases, with 10 bases separating them.

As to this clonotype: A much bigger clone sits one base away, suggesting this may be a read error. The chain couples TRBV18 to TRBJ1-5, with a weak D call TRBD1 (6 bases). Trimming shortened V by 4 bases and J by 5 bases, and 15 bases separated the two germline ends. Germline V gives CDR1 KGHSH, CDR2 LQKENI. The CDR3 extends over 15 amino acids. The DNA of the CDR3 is TGTGCCAGCTCACTTGGGACATGGGTAGATCAGCCCCAGCATTTT. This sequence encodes CASSLGTWVDQPQHF.

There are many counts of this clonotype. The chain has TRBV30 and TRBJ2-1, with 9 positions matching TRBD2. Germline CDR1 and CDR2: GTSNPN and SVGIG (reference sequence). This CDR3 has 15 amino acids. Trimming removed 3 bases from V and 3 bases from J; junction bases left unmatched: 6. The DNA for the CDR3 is TGTGCCTGGAGACACCTTAGCGGGGGCTACAATGAGCAGTTCTTC. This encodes CAWRHLSGGYNEQFF.

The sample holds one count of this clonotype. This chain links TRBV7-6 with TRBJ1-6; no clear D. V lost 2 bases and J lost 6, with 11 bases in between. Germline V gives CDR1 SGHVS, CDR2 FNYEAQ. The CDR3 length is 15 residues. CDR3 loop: CASSLRVLGNSPLHF. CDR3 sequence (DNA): TGTGCCAGCAGCTTAAGGGTCCTCGGTAATTCACCCCTCCACTTT.

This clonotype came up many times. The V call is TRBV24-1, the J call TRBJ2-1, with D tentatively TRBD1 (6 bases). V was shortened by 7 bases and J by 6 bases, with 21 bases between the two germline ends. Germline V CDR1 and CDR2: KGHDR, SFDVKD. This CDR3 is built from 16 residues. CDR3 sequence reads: CATRIGGRGPFNEQFF. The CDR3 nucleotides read TGTGCCACCAGGATAGGCGGCAGGGGACCTTTCAATGAGCAGTTCTTC.

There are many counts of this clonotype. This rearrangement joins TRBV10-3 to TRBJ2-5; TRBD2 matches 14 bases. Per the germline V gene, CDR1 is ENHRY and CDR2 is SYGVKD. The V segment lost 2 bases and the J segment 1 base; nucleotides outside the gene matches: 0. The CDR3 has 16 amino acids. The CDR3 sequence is CAISEGTSGGQETQYF. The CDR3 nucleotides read TGTGCCATCAGTGAGGGGACTAGCGGGGGCCAAGAGACCCAGTACTTC.

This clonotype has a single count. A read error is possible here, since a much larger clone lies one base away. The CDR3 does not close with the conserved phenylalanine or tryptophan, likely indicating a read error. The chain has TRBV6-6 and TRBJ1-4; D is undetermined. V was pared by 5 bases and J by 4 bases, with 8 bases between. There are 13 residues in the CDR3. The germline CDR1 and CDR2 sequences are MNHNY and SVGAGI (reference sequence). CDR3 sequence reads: CASSLRVNEKLFL. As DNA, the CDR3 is TGTGCCAGCAGTCTCCGTGTTAATGAAAAACTGTTTCTT.

The CDR3 spells CASRMKSDTQYF. CDR3 DNA: TGTGCCAGCAGGATGAAATCGGATACGCAGTATTTT. This chain uses TRBV6-5 with TRBJ2-3; no definite D call. The CDR3 is 12 amino acids. Trimming left V 6 bases short and J 6 bases short, with 10 bases between. Germline V gene lookup returns CDR1 MNHEY and CDR2 SVGAGI.

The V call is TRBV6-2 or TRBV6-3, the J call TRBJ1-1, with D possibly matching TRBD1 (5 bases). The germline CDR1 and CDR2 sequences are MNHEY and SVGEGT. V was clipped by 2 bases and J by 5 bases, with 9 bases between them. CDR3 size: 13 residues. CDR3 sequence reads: CASSYASGTEAFF. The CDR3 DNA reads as TGTGCCAGCAGTTACGCCTCAGGGACTGAAGCTTTCTTT.

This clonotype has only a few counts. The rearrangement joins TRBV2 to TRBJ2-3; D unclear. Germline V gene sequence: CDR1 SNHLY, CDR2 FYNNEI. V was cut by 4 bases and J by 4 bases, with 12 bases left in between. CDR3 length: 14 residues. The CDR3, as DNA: TGTGCCAGCAGTGTGGCTGTGGCCTCAGATACGCAGTATTTT. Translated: CASSVAVASDTQYF.

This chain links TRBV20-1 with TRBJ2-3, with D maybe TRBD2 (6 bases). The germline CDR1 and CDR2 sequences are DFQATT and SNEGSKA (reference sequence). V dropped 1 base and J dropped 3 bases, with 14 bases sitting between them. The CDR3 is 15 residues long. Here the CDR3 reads CSARAQRAITDTQYF. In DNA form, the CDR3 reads TGCAGTGCTAGAGCCCAGCGGGCGATTACAGATACGCAGTATTTT.